Listed below are T cell receptor beta chains from one sample, sequenced in a study of blood T cells in healthy people across ages. TCRdb passed the 5' RACE reads through MiXCR, listing each CDR3 protein once. This sample has 980,000 or so distinct CDR3 sequences; roughly 43% occur once, and the top ten carry over 10%. The sample consisted of blood. The source is a young man in good health. The CDR3 runs from the conserved cysteine through the conserved F or W. Each record gives: V gene, D gene, J gene, clone size, CDR3 protein, CDR3 DNA. D genes are given only for firm matches. Clone size is shown for a subset of rows, as once, few, many or a class of expanded clone.

v_call: TRBV5-5; d_call: NA; j_call: TRBJ2-7; clone_size: NA; cdr3_aa: CASKSRASYEQYF; cdr3_nt: TGTGCCAGCAAGTCTCGAGCGAGTTACGAGCAGTACTTC
v_call: TRBV5-1; d_call: TRBD2; j_call: TRBJ2-1; clone_size: NA; cdr3_aa: CASNLESGLAEQFF; cdr3_nt: TGCGCCAGCAACCTCGAGTCCGGACTAGCCGAGCAGTTCTTC
v_call: TRBV4-1; d_call: TRBD1; j_call: TRBJ2-7; clone_size: NA; cdr3_aa: CASRLSRDRVYEQYF; cdr3_nt: TGCGCCAGCAGACTTAGCCGGGACAGGGTCTACGAGCAGTACTTC
v_call: TRBV11-2; d_call: NA; j_call: TRBJ2-1; clone_size: NA; cdr3_aa: CASSLDVASARNEQFF; cdr3_nt: TGTGCCAGCAGCTTAGACGTCGCTAGCGCGAGGAATGAGCAGTTCTTC
v_call: TRBV28; d_call: NA; j_call: TRBJ2-3; clone_size: few; cdr3_aa: CASSPLPTRGLPDTQYF; cdr3_nt: TGTGCCAGCAGTCCCTTGCCGACTAGAGGCTTACCAGATACGCAGTATTTT
v_call: TRBV3-1; d_call: TRBD2; j_call: TRBJ2-1; clone_size: NA; cdr3_aa: CASSQGGGPTDEQFF; cdr3_nt: TGTGCCAGCAGCCAAGGCGGGGGGCCTACGGATGAGCAGTTCTTC
v_call: TRBV12-3/TRBV12-4; d_call: NA; j_call: TRBJ1-6; clone_size: few; cdr3_aa: CASSLGRSSAPLHF; cdr3_nt: TGTGCCAGCAGTTTAGGACGGAGTTCGGCACCCCTCCACTTT
v_call: TRBV5-5; d_call: TRBD1; j_call: TRBJ1-5; clone_size: NA; cdr3_aa: CASSPTGTEFLPQHF; cdr3_nt: TGTGCCAGCAGTCCGACCGGGACAGAATTTCTTCCCCAGCATTTT
v_call: TRBV28; d_call: NA; j_call: TRBJ1-5; clone_size: NA; cdr3_aa: CATCGGLSGNQPQHF; cdr3_nt: TGTGCAACGTGCGGGGGACTAAGTGGCAATCAGCCCCAGCATTTT
v_call: TRBV7-2; d_call: NA; j_call: TRBJ2-1; clone_size: NA; cdr3_aa: CASSSQPGNNEQFF; cdr3_nt: TGTGCCAGCAGCAGCCAACCGGGGAACAATGAGCAGTTCTTC
v_call: TRBV30; d_call: NA; j_call: TRBJ2-5; clone_size: NA; cdr3_aa: CAWSVGRAFEETQYF; cdr3_nt: TGTGCCTGGAGTGTAGGAAGGGCCTTTGAAGAGACCCAGTACTTC
v_call: TRBV25-1; d_call: NA; j_call: TRBJ2-1; clone_size: once; cdr3_aa: CASSDSGHQDNEQFF; cdr3_nt: TGTGCCAGCAGTGATTCGGGACACCAGGACAATGAGCAGTTCTTC
v_call: TRBV7-3; d_call: TRBD1; j_call: TRBJ2-1; clone_size: few; cdr3_aa: CASSLSVLQGREQFF; cdr3_nt: TGTGCCAGCAGCTTAAGTGTCTTACAGGGGCGCGAGCAGTTCTTC
v_call: TRBV7-2; d_call: NA; j_call: TRBJ2-7; clone_size: NA; cdr3_aa: CASSLVLLYEQYF; cdr3_nt: TGTGCCAGCAGCTTAGTACTCCTCTACGAGCAGTACTTC
v_call: TRBV5-1; d_call: TRBD1; j_call: TRBJ2-1; clone_size: NA; cdr3_aa: CASSLEGTGYNEQFF; cdr3_nt: TGCGCCAGCAGCTTGGAGGGGACAGGATACAATGAGCAGTTCTTC
v_call: TRBV9; d_call: NA; j_call: TRBJ2-3; clone_size: NA; cdr3_aa: CASTSNPDTQYF; cdr3_nt: TGTGCCAGCACCTCGAATCCAGATACGCAGTATTTT
v_call: TRBV24-1; d_call: NA; j_call: TRBJ2-2; clone_size: NA; cdr3_aa: CATSDPGTNTGELFF; cdr3_nt: TGTGCCACCAGTGACCCCGGGACCAACACCGGGGAGCTGTTTTTT
v_call: TRBV2; d_call: TRBD1; j_call: TRBJ1-2; clone_size: NA; cdr3_aa: CASSAGTAFYGYTF; cdr3_nt: TGTGCCAGCAGTGCCGGGACAGCGTTCTATGGCTACACCTTC
v_call: TRBV3-1; d_call: TRBD1; j_call: TRBJ1-5; clone_size: NA; cdr3_aa: CASSQATGTGLYSNQPQHF; cdr3_nt: TGTGCCAGCAGCCAAGCCACCGGGACAGGGCTTTATAGCAATCAGCCCCAGCATTTT
v_call: TRBV10-3; d_call: TRBD2; j_call: TRBJ2-2; clone_size: NA; cdr3_aa: CATTSGSDTGELFF; cdr3_nt: TGTGCCACGACTAGCGGAAGTGACACCGGGGAGCTGTTTTTT
v_call: TRBV27; d_call: NA; j_call: TRBJ2-7; clone_size: few; cdr3_aa: CASWRSPQAYEQYF; cdr3_nt: TGTGCCAGTTGGAGATCACCCCAAGCTTACGAGCAGTACTTC
v_call: TRBV5-1; d_call: NA; j_call: TRBJ2-1; clone_size: NA; cdr3_aa: CASSLGLEIEQFF; cdr3_nt: TGCGCCAGCAGCTTAGGACTCGAGATAGAGCAGTTCTTC
v_call: TRBV7-8; d_call: NA; j_call: TRBJ1-3; clone_size: many; cdr3_aa: CASSSSGAGNTIYF; cdr3_nt: TGTGCCAGCAGCTCCTCAGGGGCTGGAAACACCATATATTTT
v_call: TRBV10-3; d_call: TRBD2; j_call: TRBJ2-5; clone_size: NA; cdr3_aa: CAISETGTSGGQRQETQYF; cdr3_nt: TGTGCCATCAGTGAGACGGGGACTAGCGGGGGGCAAAGACAAGAGACCCAGTACTTC
v_call: TRBV7-2; d_call: NA; j_call: TRBJ2-3; clone_size: many; cdr3_aa: CASSLGLHTDTQYF; cdr3_nt: TGTGCCAGCAGCTTAGGCCTGCACACAGATACGCAGTATTTT
v_call: TRBV3-1; d_call: NA; j_call: TRBJ2-1; clone_size: once; cdr3_aa: CASSQDKGRTYPYNEQFF; cdr3_nt: TGTGCCAGCAGCCAAGATAAAGGCAGGACTTACCCTTACAATGAGCAGTTCTTC
v_call: TRBV7-2; d_call: TRBD2; j_call: TRBJ2-3; clone_size: once; cdr3_aa: CASRPGLAGDTQYF; cdr3_nt: TGTGCCAGCAGACCTGGACTAGCGGGAGATACGCAGTATTTT
v_call: TRBV5-1; d_call: NA; j_call: TRBJ2-3; clone_size: many; cdr3_aa: CASRRETSTDTQYF; cdr3_nt: TGCGCCAGCAGGCGGGAAACTAGCACAGATACGCAGTATTTT
v_call: TRBV7-2; d_call: NA; j_call: TRBJ2-3; clone_size: NA; cdr3_aa: CASSLWGGYTDTQYF; cdr3_nt: TGTGCCAGCAGCTTATGGGGCGGCTACACAGATACGCAGTATTTT
v_call: TRBV20-1; d_call: NA; j_call: TRBJ2-3; clone_size: NA; cdr3_aa: CSARDSRVDTQYF; cdr3_nt: TGCAGTGCTAGAGATTCAAGAGTAGATACGCAGTATTTT
v_call: TRBV14; d_call: NA; j_call: TRBJ2-1; clone_size: few; cdr3_aa: CASSQDWGEQFF; cdr3_nt: TGTGCCAGCAGCCAAGATTGGGGGGAGCAGTTCTTC
v_call: TRBV29-1; d_call: NA; j_call: TRBJ2-1; clone_size: many; cdr3_aa: CRWGSAGGNEQFF; cdr3_nt: TGCAGGTGGGGCAGCGCTGGTGGGAATGAGCAGTTCTTC
v_call: TRBV20-1; d_call: TRBD2; j_call: TRBJ2-7; clone_size: NA; cdr3_aa: CSAFNSGGANEQYF; cdr3_nt: TGCAGTGCTTTTAATAGCGGGGGGGCCAACGAGCAGTACTTC
v_call: TRBV6-5; d_call: TRBD1; j_call: TRBJ1-1; clone_size: NA; cdr3_aa: CANRQGENTEAFF; cdr3_nt: TGTGCCAACAGACAGGGGGAGAACACTGAAGCTTTCTTT
v_call: TRBV6-2/TRBV6-3; d_call: NA; j_call: TRBJ2-2; clone_size: NA; cdr3_aa: CASSVPWTGELFF; cdr3_nt: TGTGCCAGCAGTGTCCCGTGGACCGGGGAGCTGTTTTTT
v_call: TRBV9; d_call: TRBD2; j_call: TRBJ2-1; clone_size: few; cdr3_aa: CASSVEGLPNYNEQFF; cdr3_nt: TGTGCCAGCAGCGTAGAGGGACTACCGAACTACAATGAGCAGTTCTTC
v_call: TRBV12-3/TRBV12-4; d_call: TRBD1; j_call: TRBJ2-5; clone_size: NA; cdr3_aa: CASSPYRQGDEQYF; cdr3_nt: TGTGCCAGCAGTCCCTATCGACAGGGCGATGAGCAGTACTTC
v_call: TRBV4-3; d_call: TRBD1; j_call: TRBJ2-1; clone_size: NA; cdr3_aa: CASSQDSTGAPNEQFF; cdr3_nt: TGCGCCAGCAGCCAAGATAGTACAGGGGCTCCCAATGAGCAGTTCTTC
v_call: TRBV7-2; d_call: NA; j_call: TRBJ1-5; clone_size: NA; cdr3_aa: CASSAHGQPQHF; cdr3_nt: TGTGCCAGCAGCGCGCACGGACAGCCCCAGCATTTT
v_call: TRBV29-1; d_call: NA; j_call: TRBJ1-2; clone_size: few; cdr3_aa: CSVEGSYGYTF; cdr3_nt: TGCAGCGTTGAGGGAAGCTATGGCTACACCTTC